The 3 T cell receptor beta chains below were found in one sample sequenced in a study of cytomegalovirus exposure and HLA in healthy donors. Vbeta (60) and Jbeta (13) primers were used in the PCR. Assay: immunoSEQ multiplex PCR; the TCRdb copy retains only in-frame clones and omits some. The repertoire holds 110,000 or so clones, with over 65% as singletons. Material: PBMCs. These receptors originate from a woman younger than 35 in good health and CMV-seronegative.

This clone appeared a few times. This chain joins TRBV5-8 and TRBJ2-3; no definite D call. Germline V gene sequence: CDR1 SGHTS, CDR2 YDEGEE. Trimming took 5 bases from V and 6 from J, leaving 7 bases between them. This CDR3 contains 11 residues. In DNA, the CDR3 is TGTGCCAGCAGAAAACACGATACGCAGTATTTT. It specifies CASRKHDTQYF.

A single count supports this clone. The gene calls are TRBV7-9 and TRBJ2-1; the D gene is possibly TRBD1 (5 bases). CDR1 and CDR2 from the germline V gene are SEHNR and FQNEAQ (reference sequence). V shed 3 bases and J shed 4 bases, with 10 bases lying between them. The CDR3 consists of 14 residues. The DNA for the CDR3 is TGTGCCAGCAGCTTTGACAGTTTTTACAATGAGCAGTTCTTC. Protein: CASSFDSFYNEQFF.

The chain has TRBV5-5 and TRBJ1-6; 8 bases fit TRBD1. V was pared by 0 bases and J by 0 bases, with 2 bases of the junction left unmatched. Germline CDR1 reads SGHKS; CDR2 reads YYEKEE (reference sequence). The CDR3 covers 17 residues. The CDR3 loop reads CASSLGTGSSYNSPLHF. The DNA for the CDR3 is TGTGCCAGCAGCTTGGGGACAGGGAGCTCCTATAATTCACCCCTCCACTTT.